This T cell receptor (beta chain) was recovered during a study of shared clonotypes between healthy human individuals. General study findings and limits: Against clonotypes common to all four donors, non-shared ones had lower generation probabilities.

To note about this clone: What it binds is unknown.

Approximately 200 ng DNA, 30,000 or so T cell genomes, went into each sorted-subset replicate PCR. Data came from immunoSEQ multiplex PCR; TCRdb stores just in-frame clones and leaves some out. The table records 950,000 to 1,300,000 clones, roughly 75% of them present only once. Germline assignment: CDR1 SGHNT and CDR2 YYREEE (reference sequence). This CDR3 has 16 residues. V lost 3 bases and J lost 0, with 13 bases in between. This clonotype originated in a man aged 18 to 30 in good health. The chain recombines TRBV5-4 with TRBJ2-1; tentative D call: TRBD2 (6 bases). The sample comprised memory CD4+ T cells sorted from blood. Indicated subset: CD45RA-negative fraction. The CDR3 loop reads CASSSGGGNSYNEQFF. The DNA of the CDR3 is TGTGCCAGCAGCTCGGGTGGCGGGAACTCCTACAATGAGCAGTTCTTC.